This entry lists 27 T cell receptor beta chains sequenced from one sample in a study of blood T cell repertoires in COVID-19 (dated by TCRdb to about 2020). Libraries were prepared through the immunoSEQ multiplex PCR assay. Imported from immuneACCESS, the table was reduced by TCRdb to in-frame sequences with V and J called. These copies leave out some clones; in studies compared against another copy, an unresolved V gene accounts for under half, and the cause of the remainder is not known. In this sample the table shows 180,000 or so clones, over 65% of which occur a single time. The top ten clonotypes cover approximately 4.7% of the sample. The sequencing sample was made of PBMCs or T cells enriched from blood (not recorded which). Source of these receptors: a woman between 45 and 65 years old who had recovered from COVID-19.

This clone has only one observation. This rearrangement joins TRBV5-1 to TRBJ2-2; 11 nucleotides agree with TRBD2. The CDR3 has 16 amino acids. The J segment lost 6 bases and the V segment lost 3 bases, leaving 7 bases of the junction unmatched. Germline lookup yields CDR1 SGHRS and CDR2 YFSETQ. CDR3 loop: CASSSVPGLAAGELFF. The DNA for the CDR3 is TGCGCCAGCAGCTCCGTCCCGGGACTAGCGGCCGGGGAGCTGTTTTTT.

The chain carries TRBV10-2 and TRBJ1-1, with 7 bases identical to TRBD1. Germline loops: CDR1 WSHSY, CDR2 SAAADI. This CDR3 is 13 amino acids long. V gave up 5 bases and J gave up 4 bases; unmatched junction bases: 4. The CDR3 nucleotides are TGCGCCAGCAGTTCACAGGGGAGCACTGAAGCTTTCTTT. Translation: CASSSQGSTEAFF.

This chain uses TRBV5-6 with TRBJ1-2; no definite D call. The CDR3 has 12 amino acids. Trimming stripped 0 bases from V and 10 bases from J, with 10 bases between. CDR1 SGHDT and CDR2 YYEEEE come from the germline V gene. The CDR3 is CASSLGVVDYTF. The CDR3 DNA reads TGTGCCAGCAGCTTGGGAGTCGTTGACTACACCTTC.

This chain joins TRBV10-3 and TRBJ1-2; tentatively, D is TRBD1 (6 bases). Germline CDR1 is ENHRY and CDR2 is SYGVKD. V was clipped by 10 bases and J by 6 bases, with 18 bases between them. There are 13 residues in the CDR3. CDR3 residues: CATNKGERDGYTF. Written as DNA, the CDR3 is TGTGCCACGAACAAGGGGGAACGGGATGGCTACACCTTC.

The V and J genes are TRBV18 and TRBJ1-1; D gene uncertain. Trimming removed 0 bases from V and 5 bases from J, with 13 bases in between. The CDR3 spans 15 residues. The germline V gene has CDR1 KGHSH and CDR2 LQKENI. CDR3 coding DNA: TGTGCCAGCTCACCACCGCGGGCCCAAGGGACTGAAGCTTTCTTT. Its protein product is CASSPPRAQGTEAFF.

Written as DNA, the CDR3 is TGTGCCAGCAGCTGGGGGGGCATGAACACTGAAGCTTTCTTT. Its translation: CASSWGGMNTEAFF. V usage is TRBV7-3 and J usage is TRBJ1-1, with D possibly being TRBD1 (6 bases). V lost 4 bases, J lost 0 bases, and 9 bases lay in between. This CDR3 contains 14 residues. The germline gives CDR1 SGHTA, CDR2 FQGTGA.

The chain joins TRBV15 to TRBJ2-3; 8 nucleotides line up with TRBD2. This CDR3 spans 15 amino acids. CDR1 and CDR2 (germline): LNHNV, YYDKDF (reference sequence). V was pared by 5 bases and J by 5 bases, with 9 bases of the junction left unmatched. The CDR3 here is CATSPLSGSRDTQYF. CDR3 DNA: TGTGCCACCAGCCCCCTCAGCGGGAGTAGAGATACGCAGTATTTT.

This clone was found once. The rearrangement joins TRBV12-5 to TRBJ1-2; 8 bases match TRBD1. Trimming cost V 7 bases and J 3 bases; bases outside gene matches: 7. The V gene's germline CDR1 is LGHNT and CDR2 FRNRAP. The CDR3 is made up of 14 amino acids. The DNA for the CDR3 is TGTGCTAGTGCCCCTGACAGGGGACACTATGGCTACACCTTC. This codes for CASAPDRGHYGYTF.

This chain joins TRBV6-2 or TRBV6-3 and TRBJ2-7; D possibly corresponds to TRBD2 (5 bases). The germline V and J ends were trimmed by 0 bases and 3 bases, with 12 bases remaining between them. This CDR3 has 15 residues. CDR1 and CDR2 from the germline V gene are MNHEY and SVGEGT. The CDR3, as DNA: TGTGCCAGCAGTTACTCGGAGCCGGGGAACTACGAGCAGTACGTC. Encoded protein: CASSYSEPGNYEQYV.

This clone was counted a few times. The CDR3 DNA is TGTGCCAGCAGTATGGGCCAGGGGGGCGCTGGGGCCAACGTCCTGACTTTC. This encodes CASSMGQGGAGANVLTF. The chain joins TRBV28 to TRBJ2-6; possibly TRBD1 for D (7 bases). The V gene lost 5 bases and the J gene lost 2 bases, with 16 bases spanning the gap. Germline CDR1 is MDHEN and CDR2 is SYDVKM. CDR3 length equals 17 residues.

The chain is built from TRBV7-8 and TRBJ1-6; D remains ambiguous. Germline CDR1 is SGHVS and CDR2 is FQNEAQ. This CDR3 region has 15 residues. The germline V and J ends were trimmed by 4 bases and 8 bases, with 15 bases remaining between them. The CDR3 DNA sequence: TGTGCCAGCAGCTCCCCCCTCGAGGAACATTCACCCCTCCACTTT. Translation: CASSSPLEEHSPLHF.

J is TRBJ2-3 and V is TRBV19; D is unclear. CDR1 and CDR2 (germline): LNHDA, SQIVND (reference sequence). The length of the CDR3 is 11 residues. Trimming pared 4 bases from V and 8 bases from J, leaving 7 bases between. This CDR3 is CASSRAGTQYF. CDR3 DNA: TGTGCCAGTAGTAGGGCAGGTACGCAGTATTTT.

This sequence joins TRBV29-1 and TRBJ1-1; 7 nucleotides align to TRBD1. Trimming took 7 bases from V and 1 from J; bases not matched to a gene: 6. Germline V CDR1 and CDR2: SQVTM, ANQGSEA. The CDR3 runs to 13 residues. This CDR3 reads CSALWTGNTEAFF. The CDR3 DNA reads TGCAGCGCCCTATGGACAGGGAACACTGAAGCTTTCTTT.

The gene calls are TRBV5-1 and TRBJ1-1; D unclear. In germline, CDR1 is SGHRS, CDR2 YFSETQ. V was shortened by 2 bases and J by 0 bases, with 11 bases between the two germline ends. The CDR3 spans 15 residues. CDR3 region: CASSFSTGLNTEAFF. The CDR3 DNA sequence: TGCGCCAGCAGCTTCTCTACCGGGTTGAACACTGAAGCTTTCTTT.

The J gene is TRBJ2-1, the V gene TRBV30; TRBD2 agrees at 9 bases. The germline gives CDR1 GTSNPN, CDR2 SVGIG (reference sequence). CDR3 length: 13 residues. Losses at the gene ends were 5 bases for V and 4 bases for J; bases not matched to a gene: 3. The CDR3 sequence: CAWWAGGYNEQFF. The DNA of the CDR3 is TGTGCCTGGTGGGCGGGAGGGTACAATGAGCAGTTCTTC.

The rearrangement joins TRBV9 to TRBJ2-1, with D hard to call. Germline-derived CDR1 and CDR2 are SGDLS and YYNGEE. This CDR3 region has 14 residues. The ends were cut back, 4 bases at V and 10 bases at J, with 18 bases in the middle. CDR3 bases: TGTGCCAGCAGCACATTTTACGAACGGAGCGAGCAGTTCTTC. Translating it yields CASSTFYERSEQFF.

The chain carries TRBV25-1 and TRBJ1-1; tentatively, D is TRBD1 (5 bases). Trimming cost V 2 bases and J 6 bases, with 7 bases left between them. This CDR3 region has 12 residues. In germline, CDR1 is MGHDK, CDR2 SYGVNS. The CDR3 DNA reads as TGTGCCAGCAGTGAAGACAGAGCTGAAGCTTTCTTT. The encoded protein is CASSEDRAEAFF.

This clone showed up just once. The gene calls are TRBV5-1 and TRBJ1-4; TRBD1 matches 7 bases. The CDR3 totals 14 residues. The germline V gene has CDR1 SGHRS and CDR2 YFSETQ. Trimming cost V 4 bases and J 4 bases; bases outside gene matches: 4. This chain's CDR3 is CASSPGTVNEKLFF. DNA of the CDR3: TGCGCCAGCAGCCCCGGGACAGTTAATGAAAAACTGTTTTTT.

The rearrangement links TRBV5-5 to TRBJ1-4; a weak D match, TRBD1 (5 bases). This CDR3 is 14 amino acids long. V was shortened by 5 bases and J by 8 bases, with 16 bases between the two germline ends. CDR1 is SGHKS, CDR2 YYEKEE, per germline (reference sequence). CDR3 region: CASSWGDVNEKLFF. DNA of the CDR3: TGTGCCAGCAGTTGGGGGGATGTGAACGAAAAACTGTTTTTT.

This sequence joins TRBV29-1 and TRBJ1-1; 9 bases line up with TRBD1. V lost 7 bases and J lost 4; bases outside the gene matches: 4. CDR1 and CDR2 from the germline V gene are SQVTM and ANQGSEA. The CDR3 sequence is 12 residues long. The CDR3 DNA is TGCAGCGCCACGGACAGGGGCACTGAAGCTTTCTTT. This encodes CSATDRGTEAFF.

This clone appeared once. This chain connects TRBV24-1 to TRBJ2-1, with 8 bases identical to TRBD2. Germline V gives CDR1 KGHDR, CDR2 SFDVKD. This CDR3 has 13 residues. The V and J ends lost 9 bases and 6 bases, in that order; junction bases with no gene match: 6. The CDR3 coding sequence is TGTGCCACCGCTCTAGCGGGTCGCAATGAGCAGTTCTTC. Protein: CATALAGRNEQFF.

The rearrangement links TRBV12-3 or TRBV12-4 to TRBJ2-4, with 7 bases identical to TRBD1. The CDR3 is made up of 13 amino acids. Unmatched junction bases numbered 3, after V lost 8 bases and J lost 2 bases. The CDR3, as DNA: TGTGCCAGCCTGACAGGGACCAAAAACATTCAGTACTTC. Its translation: CASLTGTKNIQYF.

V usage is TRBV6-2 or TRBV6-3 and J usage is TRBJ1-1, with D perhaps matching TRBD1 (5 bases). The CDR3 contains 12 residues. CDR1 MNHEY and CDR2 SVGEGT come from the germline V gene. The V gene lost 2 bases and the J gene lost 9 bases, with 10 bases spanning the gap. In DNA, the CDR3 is TGTGCCAGCAGTTACCCAACAGGACAAGCTTTCTTT. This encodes CASSYPTGQAFF.

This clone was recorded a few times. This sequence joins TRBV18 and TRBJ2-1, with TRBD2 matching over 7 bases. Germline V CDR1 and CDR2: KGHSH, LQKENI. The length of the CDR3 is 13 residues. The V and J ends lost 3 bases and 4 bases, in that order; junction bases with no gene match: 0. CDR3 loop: CASSPGGYNEQFF. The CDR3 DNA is TGTGCCAGCTCACCGGGAGGGTACAATGAGCAGTTCTTC.

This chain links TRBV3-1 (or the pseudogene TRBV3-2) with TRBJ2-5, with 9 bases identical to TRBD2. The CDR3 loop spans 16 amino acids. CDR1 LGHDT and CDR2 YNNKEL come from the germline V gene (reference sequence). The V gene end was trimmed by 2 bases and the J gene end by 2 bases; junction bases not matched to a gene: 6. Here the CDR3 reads CASSQSPSGVQETQYF. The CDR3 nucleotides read TGTGCCAGCAGCCAATCCCCTAGCGGGGTTCAAGAGACCCAGTACTTC.

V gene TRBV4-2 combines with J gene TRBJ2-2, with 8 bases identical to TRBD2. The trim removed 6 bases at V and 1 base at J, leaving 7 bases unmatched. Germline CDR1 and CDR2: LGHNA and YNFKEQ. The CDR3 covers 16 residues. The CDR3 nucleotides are TGTGCCAGCAGTCGAAGCGGGGGCCAGAACACCGGGGAGCTGTTTTTT. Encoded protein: CASSRSGGQNTGELFF.

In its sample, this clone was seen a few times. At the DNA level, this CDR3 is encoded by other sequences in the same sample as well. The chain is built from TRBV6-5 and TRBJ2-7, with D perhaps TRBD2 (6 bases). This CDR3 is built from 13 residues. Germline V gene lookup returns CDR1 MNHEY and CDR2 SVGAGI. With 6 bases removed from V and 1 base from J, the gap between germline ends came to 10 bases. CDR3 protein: CASRPGGSYEQYV. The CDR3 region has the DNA TGTGCCAGCAGACCCGGGGGATCCTACGAGCAGTACGTC.